Following are 24 T cell receptor beta chains from one sample sequenced in a study of blood T cell repertoires in COVID-19. TCRdb's copy holds only in-frame clones and misses some; the assay was immunoSEQ multiplex PCR. The sample has hundreds of thousands of clones, 81% seen once; the top ten hold roughly 7.9%. Input material: peripheral blood. These receptors were obtained from a woman over 75 with acute or convalescent COVID-19.

The chain recombines TRBV12-5 with TRBJ1-5, with D tentatively TRBD1 (5 bases). The CDR3 totals 12 residues. The germline V and J ends were trimmed by 9 bases and 11 bases, with 17 bases remaining between them. Germline CDR1 LGHNT, CDR2 FRNRAP. The CDR3 DNA is TGTGCTAGCGATCAGGGCATGGGGACCCAGCATTTT. Amino acid sequence: CASDQGMGTQHF. The full variable domain, rest sourced from reference TRBV12-5 and TRBJ1-5, is DARVTQTPRHKVTEMGQEVTMRCQPILGHNTVFWYRQTMMQGLELLAYFRNRAPLDDSGMPKDRFSAEMPDATLATLKIQPSEPRDSAVYFCASDQGMGTQHFGDGTRLSIL.

V and J are TRBV6-6 and TRBJ2-7, with D perhaps TRBD1 (6 bases). The CDR3 has 12 residues. Germline-derived CDR1 and CDR2 are MNHNY and SVGAGI (reference sequence). Trimming cost V 6 bases and J 2 bases, with 8 bases left between them. The CDR3 loop reads CASSRGTYEQYF. CDR3 bases: TGTGCCAGCAGCAGGGGAACCTACGAGCAGTACTTC.

The chain joins TRBV5-8 to TRBJ2-5; 8 bases match TRBD2. This CDR3 has 17 residues. Germline-derived CDR1 and CDR2 are SGHTS and YDEGEE. V trimming: 3 bases; J trimming: 1 base; junction bases outside the gene matches: 11. CDR3 amino acids: CASSSFLAGRAQETQYF. In DNA form, the CDR3 reads TGTGCCAGCAGCTCGTTTTTAGCGGGACGCGCCCAAGAGACCCAGTACTTC. The variable domain in full, completed from reference TRBV5-8 and TRBJ2-5, reads EAGVTQSPTHLIKTRGQQATLRCSPISGHTSVYWYQQALGLGLQFLLWYDEGEERNRGNFPPRFSGRQFPNYSSELNVNALELEDSALYLCASSSFLAGRAQETQYFGPGTRLLVL.

This chain uses TRBV6-1 with TRBJ1-2, with D perhaps TRBD1 (6 bases). V dropped 3 bases and J dropped 1 base, with 12 bases sitting between them. The germline V gene encodes CDR1 MNHNS and CDR2 SASEGT. The CDR3 has 15 amino acids. The CDR3: CASSEGQGFNYGYTF. The CDR3 DNA reads TGTGCCAGCAGTGAGGGACAAGGTTTTAACTATGGCTACACCTTC.

This sequence joins TRBV6-2 or TRBV6-3 and TRBJ2-2; TRBD2 matches at 8 bases. The trim removed 4 bases at V and 6 bases at J, leaving 4 bases unmatched. This CDR3 has 14 amino acids. Germline V gives CDR1 MNHEY, CDR2 SVGEGT. CDR3 nucleotides: TGTGCCAGCAGTTCCTCGGGGGGGCCCGGGGAGCTGTTTTTT. Its protein is CASSSSGGPGELFF.

DNA of the CDR3: TGCGCCAGCAGCCTTGCGGATCAGCCCCAGCATTTT. It translates to CASSLADQPQHF. The chain joins TRBV5-1 to TRBJ1-5; D not resolved. V dropped 4 bases and J dropped 5 bases, with 7 bases sitting between them. Germline V CDR1 and CDR2: SGHRS, YFSETQ. The length of the CDR3 is 12 residues. Combining the CDR3 with reference TRBV5-1 and TRBJ1-5 gives the whole variable domain KAGVTQTPRYLIKTRGQQVTLSCSPISGHRSVSWYQQTPGQGLQFLFEYFSETQRNKGNFPGRFSGRQFSNSRSEMNVSTLELGDSALYLCASSLADQPQHFGDGTRLSIL.

This chain connects TRBV9 to TRBJ1-4; 8 bases are a match to TRBD1. V gave up 4 bases and J gave up 4 bases; unmatched junction bases: 3. The germline CDR1 and CDR2 sequences are SGDLS and YYNGEE. The CDR3 has 14 residues. CDR3 in amino acids: CASSLGQGNEKLFF. The CDR3 DNA reads TGTGCCAGCAGCCTTGGACAGGGTAATGAAAAACTGTTTTTT. Filled out from reference TRBV9 and TRBJ1-4, the complete variable domain reads DSGVTQTPKHLITATGQRVTLRCSPRSGDLSVYWYQQSLDQGLQFLIQYYNGEERAKGNILERFSAQQFPDLHSELNLSSLELGDSALYFCASSLGQGNEKLFFGSGTQLSVL.

The chain recombines TRBV6-6 with TRBJ2-5; the match to TRBD2 covers 11 bases. There are 15 residues in the CDR3. Germline V gene sequence: CDR1 MNHNY, CDR2 SVGAGI (reference sequence). V was clipped by 6 bases and J by 4 bases; unmatched bases: 7. Here the CDR3 reads CASSPLAGVGETQYF. The CDR3 DNA sequence: TGTGCCAGCAGCCCACTAGCGGGAGTGGGAGAGACCCAGTACTTC.

The chain recombines TRBV27 with TRBJ1-3; no firm D call. Germline lookup yields CDR1 MNHEY and CDR2 SMNVEV (reference sequence). The CDR3 is 16 amino acids. Deletions cut 0 bases from V and 2 bases from J, with 11 bases between. For the CDR3, the DNA is TGTGCCAGCAGTTTATCGGGCAGGTTGGCTGGAAACACCATATATTTT. Amino acid sequence: CASSLSGRLAGNTIYF.

This sequence joins TRBV25-1 and TRBJ1-1; D is perhaps TRBD1 (5 bases). Germline lookup yields CDR1 MGHDK and CDR2 SYGVNS. This CDR3 is built from 13 residues. V gave up 6 bases and J gave up 11 bases, with 19 bases separating them. The DNA of the CDR3 is TGTGCCAGCAGCCAAATGGAGGGACTGAAGGCTTTCTTT. It specifies CASSQMEGLKAFF.

The chain is built from TRBV7-9 and TRBJ2-1; 9 positions match TRBD2. The CDR3 sequence is 15 residues long. Trimming cost V 5 bases and J 8 bases; bases outside gene matches: 10. Germline lookup yields CDR1 SEHNR and CDR2 FQNEAQ (reference sequence). CDR3 sequence: CASSPGASGVDEQFF. The DNA for the CDR3 is TGTGCCAGCAGCCCGGGAGCTAGCGGGGTCGATGAGCAGTTCTTC.

This chain links TRBV24-1 with TRBJ1-1, with D possibly matching TRBD1 (6 bases). The V gene lost 3 bases and the J gene lost 4 bases, with 11 bases spanning the gap. Germline lookup yields CDR1 KGHDR and CDR2 SFDVKD. This CDR3 is 14 amino acids long. CDR3 in DNA: TGTGCCACCAGTGATAACACAGGGAGCACTGAAGCTTTCTTT. As protein: CATSDNTGSTEAFF.

The V gene is TRBV5-1, the J gene TRBJ2-7; TRBD2 agrees at 10 bases. Germline CDR1 is SGHRS and CDR2 is YFSETQ. The CDR3 is 15 residues long. The V and J ends lost 4 bases and 6 bases, in that order; junction bases with no gene match: 10. The CDR3 protein is CASSTGASGSGEQYF. The CDR3 nucleotides read TGCGCCAGCAGCACGGGGGCTAGCGGGAGTGGCGAGCAGTACTTC.

The chain couples TRBV14 to TRBJ2-7; tentative D call: TRBD2 (5 bases). V gave up 5 bases and J gave up 1 base, with 12 bases separating them. The CDR3 spans 14 residues. Germline V gene lookup returns CDR1 SGHDN and CDR2 FVKESK. The CDR3 DNA reads TGTGCCAGCAGCGCCCAACTAGGGTCCTACGAGCAGTACTTC. It encodes CASSAQLGSYEQYF. Full variable domain (rest looked up from reference TRBV14 and TRBJ2-7): EAGVTQFPSHSVIEKGQTVTLRCDPISGHDNLYWYRRVMGKEIKFLLHFVKESKQDESGMPNNRFLAERTGGTYSTLKVQPAELEDSGVYFCASSAQLGSYEQYFGPGTRLTVT.

A single count supports this clone. The V and J genes are TRBV27 and TRBJ1-5; 11 bases line up with TRBD1. CDR3 size: 15 residues. CDR1 is MNHEY and CDR2 is SMNVEV in the germline V gene (reference sequence). Trimming cost V 6 bases and J 6 bases; bases outside gene matches: 7. In DNA form, the CDR3 reads TGTGCCAGCAGCCCACGGACAGGGGGCAGTCAGCCCCAGCATTTT. It specifies CASSPRTGGSQPQHF.

The rearrangement joins TRBV4-2 to TRBJ2-7; the D is unclear. The CDR3 loop spans 14 amino acids. V lost 0 bases, J lost 6 bases, and 12 bases lay in between. Germline V gene data show CDR1 as LGHNA and CDR2 as YNFKEQ. CDR3 sequence (DNA): TGTGCCAGCAGCCAAGATCCGGGTATTGGCGAGCAGTACTTC. Translating it yields CASSQDPGIGEQYF.

This chain uses TRBV19 with TRBJ2-1; 9 nucleotides match TRBD2. The ends lost 6 bases at V and 6 bases at J; junction bases unmatched: 6. Germline V gives CDR1 LNHDA, CDR2 SQIVND (reference sequence). The CDR3 is 14 residues long. CDR3 residues: CASRGLAVSNEQFF. Here the CDR3 DNA reads TGTGCCAGTAGGGGACTAGCAGTTTCCAATGAGCAGTTCTTC.

J is TRBJ2-5 and V is TRBV3-1 (or the pseudogene TRBV3-2); D is perhaps TRBD2 (6 bases). The CDR3 extends over 14 amino acids. Germline V gene lookup returns CDR1 LGHDT and CDR2 YNNKEL (reference sequence). The ends were cut back, 2 bases at V and 2 bases at J, with 9 bases in the middle. The DNA of the CDR3 is TGTGCCAGCAGCCAATACCGGGGGCAAGAGACCCAGTACTTC. Its translation: CASSQYRGQETQYF.

The gene calls are TRBV9 and TRBJ1-6; TRBD1 might be the D (5 bases). Germline CDR1 reads SGDLS; CDR2 reads YYNGEE. Trimming pared 0 bases from V and 5 bases from J, leaving 9 bases between. The CDR3 loop spans 15 amino acids. The CDR3 loop is CASSVGGQNNSPLHF. The CDR3, as DNA: TGTGCCAGCAGCGTAGGGGGCCAAAATAATTCACCCCTCCACTTT.

V gene TRBV6-5 combines with J gene TRBJ1-1; 8 positions agree with TRBD1. V gave up 7 bases and J gave up 9 bases; unmatched junction bases: 10. The germline V gene encodes CDR1 MNHEY and CDR2 SVGAGI. The CDR3 has 13 amino acids. The CDR3 sequence: CASISDRGRKAFF. The CDR3 DNA sequence: TGTGCCAGCATAAGCGACAGGGGAAGGAAAGCTTTCTTT.

The chain employs TRBV5-1 and TRBJ2-3; 7 bases map to TRBD1. The CDR3 has 14 residues. The germline V gene encodes CDR1 SGHRS and CDR2 YFSETQ. V lost 1 base, J lost 6 bases, and 5 bases stayed unmatched. DNA for the CDR3: TGCGCCAGCAGCTTGCAGGGGGTAGGGGATACGCAGTATTTT. It translates to CASSLQGVGDTQYF. The full variable domain, its missing parts supplied by reference TRBV5-1 and TRBJ2-3, is KAGVTQTPRYLIKTRGQQVTLSCSPISGHRSVSWYQQTPGQGLQFLFEYFSETQRNKGNFPGRFSGRQFSNSRSEMNVSTLELGDSALYLCASSLQGVGDTQYFGPGTRLTVL.

The chain recombines TRBV19 with TRBJ1-1; 7 bases agree with TRBD1. Germline V gene lookup returns CDR1 LNHDA and CDR2 SQIVND (reference sequence). The CDR3 is 15 amino acids. Trimming at V came to 1 base and at J to 4 bases, leaving 6 bases not matched to a gene. This chain's CDR3 is CASSIGQGLGTEAFF. CDR3 in DNA: TGTGCCAGTAGTATAGGACAGGGTCTAGGCACTGAAGCTTTCTTT.

The V and J genes are TRBV2 and TRBJ1-5, with D unclear. V was pared by 2 bases and J by 3 bases, with 11 bases between. There are 15 residues in the CDR3. CDR1 and CDR2 from the germline V gene are SNHLY and FYNNEI. The CDR3 is CASSEMARNNQPQHF. CDR3 in DNA: TGTGCCAGCAGTGAAATGGCCAGGAACAATCAGCCCCAGCATTTT.

This clone showed up just once. The V gene is TRBV29-1, the J gene TRBJ1-3; possibly TRBD1 for D (6 bases). V shed 7 bases and J shed 3 bases, with 19 bases lying between them. The CDR3 has 15 amino acids. Germline CDR1 reads SQVTM; CDR2 reads ANQGSEA. The CDR3 bases are TGCAGCGCCCGAAAACGGGGGGCAGGTGGAAACACCATATATTTT. This sequence encodes CSARKRGAGGNTIYF. Filled out from reference TRBV29-1 and TRBJ1-3, the complete variable domain reads SAVISQKPSRDICQRGTSLTIQCQVDSQVTMMFWYRQQPGQSLTLIATANQGSEATYESGFVIDKFPISRPNLTFSTLTVSNMSPEDSSIYLCSARKRGAGGNTIYFGEGSWLTVV.